The rows below give T cell receptor beta chains drawn from one sample of a study of blood T cell repertoires in COVID-19. Measured with immunoSEQ multiplex PCR; TCRdb has only the in-frame clones, and not every one. The table has about 150,000 clones, roughly 72% seen once; the top ten hold about 4%. Material for sequencing was peripheral blood. These receptor sequences come from a woman of 80 years or more with acute or convalescent COVID-19. Both conserved end residues are part of each CDR3. Each record gives: V gene, clone size, D gene, J gene, CDR3 DNA, CDR3 protein. The D gene is left open where the match is weak. Size is omitted from some rows. Given values are once, few, many or a class for expanded clones.

>TRBV29-1|-|-|TRBJ1-5
TGCAGCGCCGCGATCGATTTAAATCAGCCCCAGCATTTT
CSAAIDLNQPQHF
>TRBV13|-|TRBD2|TRBJ2-1
TGTGCCAGCACCTTCGGGACTAGCGGAGCCTCTTGGAATGAGCAGTTCTTC
CASTFGTSGASWNEQFF
>TRBV10-3|-|-|TRBJ2-7
TGTGCCATCAGTGAGTCGGAACAGGGAAACGCCGAGCAGTACTTC
CAISESEQGNAEQYF
>TRBV7-9|-|TRBD1|TRBJ2-1
TGTGCCAGCAGCCCACCCACGACAGGGGACTCCTACAATGAGCAGTTCTTC
CASSPPTTGDSYNEQFF
>TRBV19|-|-|TRBJ2-3
TGTGCCAGTAGTCTCAGGGGTGGTGGGACAGATACGCAGTATTTT
CASSLRGGGTDTQYF
>TRBV9|-|TRBD2|TRBJ2-2
TGTGCCAGCAGCGTGCCCAGCGGGGGGACCACCGGGGAGCTGTTTTTT
CASSVPSGGTTGELFF
>TRBV30|-|-|TRBJ1-5
TGTGCCTGGAGTCGGCCCGCGGACGGGGTGAATCAGCCCCAGCATTTT
CAWSRPADGVNQPQHF
>TRBV5-5|-|-|TRBJ1-1
TGTGCCAGCAGCTCTCACTATGAAGCTTTCTTT
CASSSHYEAFF
>TRBV10-3|once|-|TRBJ1-2
TGTGCCATCAGTGAGAACGGAGAGATTAACTATGGCTACACCTTC
CAISENGEINYGYTF
>TRBV3-1/TRBV3-2|few|-|TRBJ2-2
TGTGCCAGCCACCCGGGGTATACCGGGGAGCTGTTTTTT
CASHPGYTGELFF
>TRBV2|-|TRBD1|TRBJ1-5
TGTGCCAGCAGTGGCGTAGGGGGCCGCAATCAGCCCCAGCATTTT
CASSGVGGRNQPQHF
>TRBV2|medium-sized|-|TRBJ1-6
TGTGCCAGCAAGGGGGACACCTATAATTCACCCCTCCACTTT
CASKGDTYNSPLHF
>TRBV2|-|-|TRBJ1-5
TGTGCCAGCAGCGAACAGGGCCTTAATCAGCCCCAGCATTTT
CASSEQGLNQPQHF
>TRBV6-5|-|TRBD1|TRBJ1-2
TGTGCCAGCCGCTACCCGGGACAGGGTCGCGGCTACACCTTC
CASRYPGQGRGYTF
>TRBV27|once|TRBD1|TRBJ1-2
TGTGCCAGCAGCAGGGGGGAAAGGGCTAACTATGGCTACACCTTC
CASSRGERANYGYTF
>TRBV4-2|-|TRBD1|TRBJ1-4
TGTGCCAGCAGCCAAGAGCTTAGACAGGGGAATGAAAAACTGTTTTTT
CASSQELRQGNEKLFF
>TRBV6-6|-|TRBD1|TRBJ1-5
TGTGCCAGCAGTAAGACAGGGATTAGCAATCAGCCCCAGCATTTT
CASSKTGISNQPQHF
>TRBV5-1|-|TRBD1|TRBJ2-3
TGCGCCAGCAGCGTGACAGGGGACGGAGATACGCAGTATTTT
CASSVTGDGDTQYF
>TRBV5-6|-|TRBD2|TRBJ2-7
TGTGCCAGCAGCTTGTGGGGGGGAGGCTCTGGGGAGCAGTACTTC
CASSLWGGGSGEQYF
>TRBV4-3|-|-|TRBJ2-7
TGCGCCAGCAGCCAAGATTTTAGTTCGGGCTACGAGCAGTACTTC
CASSQDFSSGYEQYF
>TRBV5-1|-|TRBD2|TRBJ2-5
TGCGCCAGCAGCTTGGATCTAGCGGGAGGAGGAGAAGAGACCCAGTACTTC
CASSLDLAGGGEETQYF
>TRBV11-2|-|TRBD2|TRBJ2-3
TGTGCCAGCAGCTTACAGGGACTACCCCGCACAGATACGCAGTATTTT
CASSLQGLPRTDTQYF
>TRBV25-1|-|TRBD2|TRBJ2-5
TGTGCCAGCAGTGAAGCGGGAGTTGAGACCCAGTACTTC
CASSEAGVETQYF
>TRBV4-2|-|TRBD2|TRBJ2-7
TGTGCCAGCAGCCAAGAAGGGACTAGCGGGGCGATCGAGCAGTACTTC
CASSQEGTSGAIEQYF
>TRBV12-3/TRBV12-4|-|TRBD1|TRBJ2-7
TGTGCCAGCAGTTCGGGACAGGGCTACGAGCAGTACTTC
CASSSGQGYEQYF
>TRBV11-2|-|TRBD1|TRBJ1-4
TGTGCCAGCAGAAAGATACAGGGGCGGACTAATGAAAAACTGTTTTTT
CASRKIQGRTNEKLFF
>TRBV6-5|few|-|TRBJ2-5
TGTGCCAGCAAACGACAGCTCCAAGAGACCCAGTACTTC
CASKRQLQETQYF
>TRBV7-6|-|TRBD1|TRBJ2-7
TGTGCCAGCAGCCTAGGGACAGGAACCTACGAGCAGTACTTC
CASSLGTGTYEQYF
>TRBV6-6|-|TRBD1|TRBJ1-1
TGTGCCAGCAGCCAGGGACAGGGGGATAAGAAGGCTGAAGCTTTCTTT
CASSQGQGDKKAEAFF
>TRBV5-1|-|-|TRBJ1-4
TGCGCCAGCAGCTTTGGACAGCTAAATGAAAAACTGTTTTTT
CASSFGQLNEKLFF
>TRBV7-3|-|-|TRBJ1-1
TGTGCCAGCAGCTCGAATTACGAGGGTAACACTGAAGCTTTCTTT
CASSSNYEGNTEAFF
>TRBV21-1|-|-|TRBJ1-1
TGTGCCAGCAGCAAAGAGGGACAGGGGAACACTGAAGCTTTCTTT
CASSKEGQGNTEAFF
>TRBV4-2|few|-|TRBJ1-2
TGTGCCAGCAGCCAAGAATTTCAATCTAACTATGGCTACACCTTC
CASSQEFQSNYGYTF
>TRBV6-5|-|-|TRBJ2-3
TGTGCCAGCAGTTACGGACAGTCTAGCACAGATACGCAGTATTTT
CASSYGQSSTDTQYF
>TRBV5-8|-|TRBD1|TRBJ1-2
TGTGCCAGCAGCACCCGGGACAGGGGGCTTGGTGGCTACACCTTC
CASSTRDRGLGGYTF
>TRBV7-2|-|TRBD1|TRBJ1-6
TGTGCCAGCAGCTTAGGAGGGGGCATTAATTCACCCCTCCACTTT
CASSLGGGINSPLHF